This T cell receptor beta chain is drawn from a study of shared clonotypes between healthy human individuals. The data were produced by immunoSEQ multiplex PCR, yet TCRdb's version contains in-frame clones alone and is incomplete. The repertoire holds hundreds of thousands of clones, with 85% to 95% as singletons. Positive CCR7 selection of CD45RO-negative cells yielded the naive CD8 cells, and terminally differentiated effector memory CD45RA+ cells were excluded. V lost 0 bases and J 0 bases, leaving 8 bases between the germline ends. Germline CDR1 reads MGHRA; CDR2 reads YSYEKL. There are 15 residues in the CDR3.

The sequence derives from a woman aged 30 to 39 in good health. The genes are TRBV4-1 and TRBJ1-1; D remains ambiguous. Sequencing used naive CD8+ T cells sorted from blood. CDR3 DNA: TGCGCCAGCAGCCAAGAGCCGGGTCTGAACACTGAAGCTTTCTTT. Translated, it gives CASSQEPGLNTEAFF.